This T cell receptor (beta chain) is drawn from a study of OX40 agonist ivuxolimab in advanced cancers. In terms of the full investigation: Ivuxolimab, which targeted the costimulatory receptor OX40 (CD134), was an agonistic, fully human IgG2 monoclonal antibody. Intravenous ivuxolimab was administered to patients every 2 weeks at six dose levels: 0.01, 0.1, 0.3, 1.5, 3 and 10 mg/kg. Among the roughly 52 dose-escalation patients, around 19 had hepatocellular carcinoma, roughly 15 melanoma, 9 renal cell carcinoma and 9 head and neck cancer. A male proportion of roughly 80% and a mean age of roughly 58 years, ranging from about 20 to 79, were recorded for the dose-escalation cohort. Prior anti-PD-1, anti-PD-L1 or anti-CTLA-4 therapy was permitted, and 30% to 45% of dose-escalation patients had received checkpoint inhibitors. Partial responses occurred in three dose-escalation patients: two with cutaneous melanoma and one with hepatocellular carcinoma. The purpose of peripheral TCRbeta sequencing was to test whether ivuxolimab changed TCR sequence diversity and led to clonal T-cell expansion. The paper reports the monotherapy dose-escalation portion (N of about 52 patients) of the phase I ivuxolimab trial.

Patients with autoimmune disease history or receiving systemic immunosuppression were excluded from the trial. Peripheral blood for TCR sequencing was drawn from every dose cohort at baseline, at cycle 4 day 1 and at cycle 7 day 1. Samples came from an open-label, multicenter, first-in-human phase I dose-escalation trial of ivuxolimab. Adults with locally advanced or metastatic melanoma, renal cell carcinoma, hepatocellular carcinoma or head and neck squamous cell carcinoma were enrolled in the trial. Before TCR sequencing, CD4+ T cells and CD8+ T cells from peripheral blood were sorted into separate populations. Genomic DNA was extracted from sorted cells for sequencing of the TCRbeta CDR3 region. TCRbeta CDR3 regions were sequenced using the immunoSEQ Assay. TCRdb stores this immuneACCESS table with in-frame sequences only. Part of the clones is absent; in the studies checked, under half of the shortfall reflects unresolved V genes, and no reason is known for the rest. The table for this sample lists some 17,000 clones; around 83% of them were counted only once. Approximately 13% of the sample is held by the ten biggest clonotypes.

Comment on this clone: Its target antigen remains unknown. Base qualities are missing; no much larger clone stands one base away.

Sequences PRHDT (CDR1) and FYEKMQ (CDR2) are obtained from the germline V gene (reference sequence). Trimming removed 5 bases from V and 3 bases from J; the gene matches leave 8 bases unexplained. Spanning cysteine to phenylalanine, the CDR3 consists of 16 amino acids. Just the 48-base CDR3 DNA is kept, in frame starting at base 1. Study-level results and caveats: The antigen specificity of the peripheral T cells that underwent clonal expansion was not determined. Low levels of normalized T-cell clonal expansion were also seen in some patients who did not respond. After ivuxolimab, CD8+ T cells had more expanded clones than CD4+ T cells on average. At doses from 0.1 to 3.0 mg/kg, clonal expansion was seen in both CD4+ and CD8+ blood T cells between baseline and week 6. Partial responders in the 0.1-3.0 mg/kg groups had among the lowest normalized peripheral clonal expansion, especially among CD8+ T cells.

The source was CD4+ or CD8+ T cells sorted from blood, collected in a trial of the OX40 agonist ivuxolimab. The V and J genes are TRBV13 and TRBJ2-7; the central 12 bases match TRBD2. This sequence originates from an adult with an advanced solid tumor such as melanoma, head and neck, liver or kidney cancer. The CDR3 protein is CASSGRTSGANYEQYF. The DNA sequence is as follows: TGTGCCAGCAGCGGAAGGACTAGCGGGGCGAACTACGAGCAGTACTTC.